The TCR beta chain under discussion was sequenced for a study of glioma-infiltrating T cells. Notes on this clonotype: Its antigen is still unknown.

Trimming removed 1 base from V and 3 bases from J, with 12 bases in between. CDR3 length: 15 residues. CDR1 and CDR2 (germline): LGHNA, YNFKEQ. General study results and limits: Only very few CDR3 sequences appeared in both tissue and blood.

The iRepertoire nested amplicon-rescue multiplex PCR amplified TCR alpha and beta CDR3s from RNA. For one-step reverse transcription and amplification, 100-400 ng of tissue mRNA or PBMC total RNA was used. A single record per CDR3 protein comes from TCRdb applying MiXCR to the multiplex PCR reads. The repertoire includes 150,000 to 200,000 distinct CDR3 sequences, 32% of them detected once, and 20% sits in the top ten. The rearrangement uses TRBV4-2 and TRBJ1-1; D is uncertain. Sequencing was done on a sample of glioma tissue, nonneoplastic brain tissue, or PBMCs (not recorded which). This clonotype was sampled from a human donor with low-grade glioma or glioblastoma, undergoing nonglioma brain surgery, or in good health (not recorded which). The CDR3: CASSQASRRDTEAFF. As DNA, the CDR3 is TGTGCCAGCAGCCAAGCGAGCAGACGGGACACTGAAGCTTTCTTT.